This T cell receptor beta chain came from a study of cytomegalovirus exposure and HLA in healthy donors. Study-level points and caveats: Across donors, sequencing depth was assumed by presence/absence analyses to be roughly uniform.

As regards this clone: The antigen remains undetermined.

This CDR3 is 16 amino acids long. Trimming left V 8 bases short and J 3 bases short, with 20 bases between. Germline V gene lookup returns CDR1 LNHDA and CDR2 SQIVND (reference sequence). The PCR used 60 Vbeta and 13 Jbeta primers. The assay was immunoSEQ multiplex PCR, and TCRdb's table has in-frame clones only and misses some. Altogether about 170,000 clones are present, more than 70% being singletons, with the ten largest covering 0.38%. Sequencing was carried out using PBMCs. The receptor was isolated from a boy younger than 10 in good health and CMV-seronegative. V gene TRBV19 combines with J gene TRBJ1-5; possibly TRBD1 for D (5 bases). CDR3 sequence (DNA): TGTGCCAGTGTAAAAGTTCCCCGGGGGAACAATCAGCCCCAGCATTTT. Translating gives CASVKVPRGNNQPQHF.